The entry below gives a single TCR beta chain sequence along with its context. Antigen: not known. In germline, CDR1 is KGHSH, CDR2 LQKENI. This CDR3 has 15 amino acids. The V and J ends lost 5 bases and 1 base respectively, with 14 bases between them. This table comes from immunoSEQ multiplex PCR, and its TCRdb copy is limited to in-frame clones, with some not included. The repertoire holds 53,000 or so clones, approximately 89% seen once, with approximately 19% in the top ten. These data belong to a study of T cell responses to AZD1222 COVID-19 vaccine. Study results and caveats: Among the donors, most were white British and more were female, and clonal diversity was possibly underestimated. In all cases, repertoires were sampled only after the peak T cell response. Receipt of two AZD1222 doses was followed by a rise in Spike-specific TCR breadth and depth.

Specimen: peripheral blood, collected on day 0 of MenACWY control vaccination. The chain couples TRBV18 to TRBJ1-1, with D hard to call. This receptor was taken from an adult in good health. In nucleotides, the CDR3 is TGTGCCAGCTCAGCGACCATGGGAGAGAACACTGAAGCTTTCTTT. It yields the protein CASSATMGENTEAFF.